The 12 T cell receptor beta chains below were found in one sample sequenced in a study of cytomegalovirus exposure and HLA in healthy donors. Primers included in the PCR were 60 Vbeta and 13 Jbeta primers. Sequencing was performed with immunoSEQ multiplex PCR; in TCRdb, only in-frame clones are kept and a portion is missing. The table shows some 110,000 clones, with around 80% occurring only once. The sequenced material came from PBMCs. The receptors were gathered from a man aged 35 to 55 in good health and CMV-seropositive.

The V call is TRBV27, the J call TRBJ2-1; tentative D call: TRBD2 (6 bases). CDR1 is MNHEY and CDR2 is SMNVEV in the germline V gene (reference sequence). The CDR3 spans 13 residues. V dropped 4 bases and J dropped 9 bases, with 13 bases sitting between them. CDR3 bases: TGTGCCAGCAGTTCGGGAGACGCTGTTGAGCAGTTCTTC. As protein: CASSSGDAVEQFF.

The chain uses TRBV7-9 and TRBJ2-2; tentative D call: TRBD2 (5 bases). The ends were cut back, 8 bases at V and 3 bases at J, with 16 bases in the middle. CDR1 and CDR2 (germline): SEHNR, FQNEAQ (reference sequence). The CDR3 has 15 amino acids. The DNA for the CDR3 is TGTGCCAGCGGGTTGGGGAGACCGTACACCGGGGAGCTGTTTTTT. Its protein is CASGLGRPYTGELFF.

Here the CDR3 reads CASRGDRDSQETQYF. The DNA of the CDR3 is TGTGCCAGCAGGGGAGACCGGGACAGCCAAGAGACCCAGTACTTC. The chain is built from TRBV6-1 and TRBJ2-5; 7 nucleotides match TRBD1. V was pared by 6 bases and J by 1 base, with 8 bases of the junction left unmatched. This CDR3 has 15 residues. Germline CDR1 MNHNS, CDR2 SASEGT.

DNA of the CDR3: TGTGCCAGCACCAGACTAGCGGGAGCTTTGACCGGGGAGCTGTTTTTT. Protein sequence: CASTRLAGALTGELFF. This rearrangement joins TRBV7-8 to TRBJ2-2; 12 positions agree with TRBD2. CDR1 is SGHVS and CDR2 is FQNEAQ in the germline V gene. J lost 5 bases, V lost 7 bases, and 8 bases had no gene match. CDR3 size: 16 residues.

On this clone: A read error may produce the germline difference seen at one junction end. This sequence joins TRBV29-1 and TRBJ1-1; no clear D gene. CDR3 length: 10 residues. CDR1 and CDR2 from the germline V gene are SQVTM and ANQGSEA. The CDR3 region has the DNA TGCAGCGCCGCGGGTCCTGACGCTTTCTTT. Its translation is CSAAGPDAFF.

V and J are TRBV5-6 and TRBJ1-5; D remains ambiguous. The CDR3 has 14 amino acids. V was trimmed by 4 bases and J by 2 bases, leaving 10 bases between them. CDR1 and CDR2 from the germline V gene are SGHDT and YYEEEE. In nucleotides, the CDR3 is TGTGCCAGCAGCCCCGGGGTCGGCAATCAGCCCCAGCATTTT. It encodes CASSPGVGNQPQHF.

V usage is TRBV28 and J usage is TRBJ1-1; the D gene is possibly TRBD1 (5 bases). The CDR3 sequence is 14 residues long. Germline V gene lookup returns CDR1 MDHEN and CDR2 SYDVKM. Deletions cut 6 bases from V and 8 bases from J, with 19 bases between. Here the CDR3 reads CASSTIAAGVEAFF. In nucleotides, the CDR3 is TGTGCCAGCAGCACGATCGCCGCGGGGGTGGAAGCTTTCTTT.

V and J are TRBV19 and TRBJ1-5; possibly TRBD1 for D (5 bases). The CDR3 sequence is 16 residues long. With 2 bases removed from V and 6 bases from J, the gap between germline ends came to 17 bases. Germline CDR1 LNHDA, CDR2 SQIVND (reference sequence). The CDR3 sequence is CASSIQTVRPSQPQHF. For the CDR3, the DNA is TGTGCCAGTAGTATACAGACAGTTCGACCCAGTCAGCCCCAGCATTTT. Supplemented by reference TRBV19 and TRBJ1-5, the full variable domain reads DGGITQSPKYLFRKEGQNVTLSCEQNLNHDAMYWYRQDPGQGLRLIYYSQIVNDFQKGDIAEGYSVSREKKESFPLTVTSAQKNPTAFYLCASSIQTVRPSQPQHFGDGTRLSIL.

This sequence joins TRBV30 and TRBJ1-4; D unclear. The CDR3 runs 16 residues. V lost 3 bases to trimming and J lost 8 bases, with 22 bases between them. The V gene's germline CDR1 is GTSNPN and CDR2 SVGIG (reference sequence). This chain's CDR3 is CAWSPIGGGRLEKLFF. CDR3 DNA: TGTGCCTGGAGCCCCATCGGCGGAGGGCGCCTGGAAAAACTGTTTTTT. The variable domain in full, with the rest retrieved from reference TRBV30 and TRBJ1-4, is SQTIHQWPATLVQPVGSPLSLECTVEGTSNPNLYWYRQAAGRGLQLLFYSVGIGQISSEVPQNLSASRPQDRQFILSSKKLLLSDSGFYLCAWSPIGGGRLEKLFFGSGTQLSVL.

This sequence joins TRBV5-1 and TRBJ2-2; a possible D gene is TRBD2 (7 bases). Germline V gene sequence: CDR1 SGHRS, CDR2 YFSETQ. The CDR3 has 16 residues. The V end lost 0 bases, the J end lost 1 base, and 10 bases lay between the germline ends. CDR3 sequence: CASSLVGGVNTGELFF. The CDR3 DNA is TGCGCCAGCAGCTTGGTAGGGGGGGTGAACACCGGGGAGCTGTTTTTT.

The rearrangement joins TRBV6-6 to TRBJ2-7; D is undetermined. Trimming cost V 5 bases and J 7 bases, with 9 bases left between them. The CDR3 is 11 amino acids. Per the germline V gene, CDR1 is MNHNY and CDR2 is SVGAGI (reference sequence). The CDR3 DNA is TGTGCCAGCAGTAACCAACAGGAGCAGTACTTC. This sequence encodes CASSNQQEQYF.

V usage is TRBV7-9 and J usage is TRBJ2-3, with a possible D match to TRBD1 (5 bases). Trimming cost V 2 bases and J 6 bases, with 12 bases left between them. This CDR3 has 14 amino acids. Germline CDR1 and CDR2: SEHNR and FQNEAQ (reference sequence). The CDR3 is CASSLPSGSDTQYF. CDR3 DNA sequence: TGTGCCAGCAGCTTACCGTCAGGGTCGGATACGCAGTATTTT.